This T cell receptor beta chain is from a study of blood T cell repertoires in COVID-19. The V end was cut by 5 bases, the J end by 7 bases, with 20 bases between. Looked up from germline, CDR1 is KGHSH and CDR2 is LQKENI. The length of the CDR3 is 15 residues. In the original workflow: The assay estimated nucleated cells by amplifying reference gene primers. Repertoires were generated with immunoSEQ multiplex PCR, while TCRdb's copy carries only in-frame clones and drops some. V and J calls plus clone size are reproduced from that table; the DNA served to infer D and trimming. The sample has over 200,000 clones, just over 85% seen once. Participant ages covered 18 to 89 years across 24 US areas.

Sample: PBMCs or T cells enriched from blood (not recorded which). This rearrangement joins TRBV18 to TRBJ1-1, with D possibly being TRBD1 (6 bases). The source is a man between 18 and 29 years old who had recovered from COVID-19. The CDR3 nucleotides are TGTGCCAGCTCAGAGGGGTTGCAGGGGAGCTTTGAAGCTTTCTTT. This gives the protein CASSEGLQGSFEAFF.